Included here is one T cell receptor beta chain sequence, with context. Antigen specificity is unknown. The data derive from a study of cytomegalovirus exposure and HLA in healthy donors. Study overall: There were roughly 110 million unique TCR beta sequences, drawn from approximately 190 million T cells, in an earlier analysis.

The CDR3 is made up of 12 amino acids. Germline CDR1 KGHSH, CDR2 LQKENI. Trimming left V 3 bases short and J 2 bases short, with 3 bases between. General study results and limits: Most CMV-associated TCR beta chains appeared HLA-restricted in a later analysis.

PCR was performed using 60 Vbeta and 13 Jbeta primers. The repertoire was sequenced with immunoSEQ multiplex PCR; TCRdb's copy has only in-frame clones and lacks some. The sample consists of roughly 180,000 clones, around 80% of them appearing once. Input material: PBMCs. The chain recombines TRBV18 with TRBJ2-3; D remains unclear. This receptor was taken from a woman in her thirties in good health and CMV-seropositive. CDR3 bases: TGTGCCAGCTCACCCTCCACAGATACGCAGTATTTT. This codes for CASSPSTDTQYF.